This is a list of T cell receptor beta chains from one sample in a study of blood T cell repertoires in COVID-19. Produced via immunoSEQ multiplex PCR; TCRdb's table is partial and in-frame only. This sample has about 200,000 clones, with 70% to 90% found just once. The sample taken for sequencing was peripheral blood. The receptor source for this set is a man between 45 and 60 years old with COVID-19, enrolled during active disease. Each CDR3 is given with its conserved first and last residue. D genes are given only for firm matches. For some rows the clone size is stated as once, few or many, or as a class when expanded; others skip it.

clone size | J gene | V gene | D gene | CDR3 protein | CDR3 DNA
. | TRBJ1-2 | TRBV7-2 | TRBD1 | CASSLTGQGNYGYTF | TGTGCCAGCAGCTTAACGGGACAGGGCAACTATGGCTACACCTTC
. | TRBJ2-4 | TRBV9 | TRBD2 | CASSRGVQPIQYF | TGTGCCAGCAGTCGGGGGGTCCAGCCCATTCAGTACTTC
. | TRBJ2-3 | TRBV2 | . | CASRPSFGTDTQYF | TGTGCCAGCAGACCTAGTTTTGGCACAGATACGCAGTATTTT
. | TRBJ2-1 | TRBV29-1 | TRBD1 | CSVESGTGVGYNEQFF | TGCAGCGTTGAATCCGGGACAGGGGTTGGCTACAATGAGCAGTTCTTC
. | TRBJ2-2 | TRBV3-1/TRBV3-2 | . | CASSRTEGTGELFF | TGTGCCAGCAGCCGAACAGAAGGCACCGGGGAGCTGTTTTTT
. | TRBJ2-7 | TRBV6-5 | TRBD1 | CASSSTGGNEQYF | TGTGCCAGCAGTAGCACAGGGGGCAACGAGCAGTACTTC
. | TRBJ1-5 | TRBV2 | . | CASSDRYSNQPQHF | TGTGCCAGCAGCGACAGGTATAGCAATCAGCCCCAGCATTTT
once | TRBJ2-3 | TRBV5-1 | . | CASSLGPSGFTDTQYF | TGCGCCAGCAGCCTCGGACCGTCAGGGTTCACAGATACGCAGTATTTT
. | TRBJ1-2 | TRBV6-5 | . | CASLPRQGTIYGYTF | TGTGCCAGCCTCCCCCGCCAGGGTACGATCTATGGCTACACCTTC
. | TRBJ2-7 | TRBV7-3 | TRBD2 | CASSTSAGGLYEQYF | TGTGCCAGCAGCACATCGGCGGGGGGATTGTACGAGCAGTACTTC
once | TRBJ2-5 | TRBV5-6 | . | CASSLGGRETQYF | TGTGCCAGCAGCTTGGGGGGGCGGGAGACCCAGTACTTC
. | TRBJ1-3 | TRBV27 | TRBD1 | CASSSTGVGNTIYF | TGTGCCAGCAGTTCGACAGGGGTTGGAAACACCATATATTTT
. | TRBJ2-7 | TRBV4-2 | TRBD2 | CASSQLLAGGDEQYF | TGTGCCAGCAGCCAACTTCTAGCGGGGGGTGACGAGCAGTACTTC
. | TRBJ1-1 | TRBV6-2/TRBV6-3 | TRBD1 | CASSHGTGAMNTEAFF | TGTGCCAGCAGTCACGGGACAGGGGCCATGAACACTGAAGCTTTCTTT
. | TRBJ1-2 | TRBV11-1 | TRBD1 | CASSLDRTGGHGYTF | TGTGCCAGCAGCTTAGACCGGACAGGGGGACATGGCTACACCTTC
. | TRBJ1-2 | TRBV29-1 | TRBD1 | CSVDSGDRGGYTF | TGCAGCGTTGATTCGGGGGACAGGGGTGGCTACACCTTC
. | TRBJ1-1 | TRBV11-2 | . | CASTGRHHTEAFF | TGTGCCAGCACAGGGAGGCACCACACTGAAGCTTTCTTT
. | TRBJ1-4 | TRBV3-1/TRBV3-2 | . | CASSRSTGTNEKLFF | TGTGCCAGCAGCCGATCAACAGGGACTAATGAAAAACTGTTTTTT
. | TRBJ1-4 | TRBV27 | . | CASSSGHFEKLFF | TGTGCCAGCAGTTCAGGTCATTTTGAAAAACTGTTTTTT
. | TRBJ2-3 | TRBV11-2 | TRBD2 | CASSLDPPGLAGSDTQYF | TGTGCCAGCAGCTTAGATCCCCCTGGGCTAGCGGGATCCGATACGCAGTATTTT
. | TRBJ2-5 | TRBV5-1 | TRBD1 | CASSLATGANQETQYF | TGCGCCAGCAGCTTGGCGACAGGGGCTAACCAAGAGACCCAGTACTTC
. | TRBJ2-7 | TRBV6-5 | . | CASLTDYEQYF | TGTGCCAGCTTGACAGACTACGAGCAGTACTTC
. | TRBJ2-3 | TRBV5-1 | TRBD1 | CASSLQGAGDTQYF | TGCGCCAGCAGCTTACAGGGGGCGGGGGATACGCAGTATTTT
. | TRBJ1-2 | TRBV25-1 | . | CASSSQAGYTF | TGTGCCAGCAGTTCTCAGGCTGGCTACACCTTC
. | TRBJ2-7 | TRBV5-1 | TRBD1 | CASSPVGQGSYEQYF | TGCGCCAGCAGTCCAGTGGGACAGGGCTCCTACGAGCAGTACTTC
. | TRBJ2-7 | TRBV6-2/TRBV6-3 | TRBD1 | CASSYSRTGEGEQYF | TGTGCCAGCAGTTACTCGAGGACAGGGGAAGGCGAGCAGTACTTC
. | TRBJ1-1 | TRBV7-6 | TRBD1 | CASSLGTGGVGTEAFF | TGTGCCAGCAGCTTAGGGACAGGGGGTGTTGGCACTGAAGCTTTCTTT
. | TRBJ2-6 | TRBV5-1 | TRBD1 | CASSLARSGQGAGGANVLTF | TGCGCCAGCAGCTTGGCTCGTTCGGGACAGGGGGCAGGCGGGGCCAACGTCCTGACTTTC
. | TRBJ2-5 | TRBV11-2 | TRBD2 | CASSFGGLAGGGQETQYF | TGTGCCAGCAGCTTTGGGGGACTAGCGGGAGGGGGACAAGAGACCCAGTACTTC
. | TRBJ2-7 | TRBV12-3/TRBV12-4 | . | CASSRGSYEQYF | TGTGCCAGCAGTCGCGGGTCCTACGAGCAGTACTTC
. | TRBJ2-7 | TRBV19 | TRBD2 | CASSILAGVHEQYF | TGTGCCAGTAGTATCCTAGCGGGAGTACACGAGCAGTACTTC
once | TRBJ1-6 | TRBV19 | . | CASRSLIGTRYSPLHF | TGTGCCAGTAGATCCCTTATTGGGACAAGGTATTCACCCCTCCACTTT
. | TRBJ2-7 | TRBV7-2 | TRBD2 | CASSLVGTSGTLFYEQYF | TGTGCCAGCAGCTTAGTAGGGACTAGCGGAACCCTTTTCTACGAGCAGTACTTC
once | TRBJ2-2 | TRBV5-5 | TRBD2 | CASSSSPRGDSNTGELFF | TGTGCCAGCAGCTCATCCCCCCGGGGGGATTCGAACACCGGGGAGCTGTTTTTT
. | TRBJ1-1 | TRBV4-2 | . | CASSQDYGATEAFF | TGTGCCAGCAGCCAAGACTATGGGGCCACTGAAGCTTTCTTT